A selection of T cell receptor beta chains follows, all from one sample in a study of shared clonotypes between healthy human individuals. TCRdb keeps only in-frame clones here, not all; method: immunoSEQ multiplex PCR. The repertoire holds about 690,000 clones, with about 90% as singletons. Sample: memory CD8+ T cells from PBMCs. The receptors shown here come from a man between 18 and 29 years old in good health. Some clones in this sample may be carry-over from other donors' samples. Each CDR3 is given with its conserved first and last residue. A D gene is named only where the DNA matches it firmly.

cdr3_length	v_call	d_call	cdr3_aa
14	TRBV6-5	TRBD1	CASSYPRQGGEAFF
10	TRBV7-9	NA	CASSWDEQFF
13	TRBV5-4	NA	CASSLAVADTQYF
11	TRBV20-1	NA	CSARAPGELFF
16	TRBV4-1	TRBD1	CASSQEGGRGGDGYTF
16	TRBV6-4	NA	CASTTSLGHSSYEQYF
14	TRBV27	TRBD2	CASSRLAGGSEQYF
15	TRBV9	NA	CASSESREGGYEQYF
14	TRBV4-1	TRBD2	CASSPSGSRNEQFF
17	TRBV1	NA	CTSSPGLAGHSTGELFF
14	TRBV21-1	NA	CASSKNQGVYEQYF
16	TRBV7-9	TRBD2	CASHPQREGMWDEQFF
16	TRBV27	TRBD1	CASTTRTGEAADTQYF
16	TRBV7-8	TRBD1	CASSSKEGQGAETQYF
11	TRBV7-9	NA	CATTLEPQQYF
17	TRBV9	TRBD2	CASSGYVAGGPGNEQFF
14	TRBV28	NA	CASSFGWGANVLTF
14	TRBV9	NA	CASSVGDSNYEQYF
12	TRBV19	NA	CASSPGTDTQYF
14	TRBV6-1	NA	CASSPGGRNYGYTF
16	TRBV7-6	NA	CASSGYGGSGLNEQFF
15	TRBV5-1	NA	CASSLQRANTGELFF
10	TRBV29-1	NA	CSDLNTEAFF
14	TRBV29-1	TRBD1	CSVTRTGIYYEQYF
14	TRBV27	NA	CASSFRAPEETQYF